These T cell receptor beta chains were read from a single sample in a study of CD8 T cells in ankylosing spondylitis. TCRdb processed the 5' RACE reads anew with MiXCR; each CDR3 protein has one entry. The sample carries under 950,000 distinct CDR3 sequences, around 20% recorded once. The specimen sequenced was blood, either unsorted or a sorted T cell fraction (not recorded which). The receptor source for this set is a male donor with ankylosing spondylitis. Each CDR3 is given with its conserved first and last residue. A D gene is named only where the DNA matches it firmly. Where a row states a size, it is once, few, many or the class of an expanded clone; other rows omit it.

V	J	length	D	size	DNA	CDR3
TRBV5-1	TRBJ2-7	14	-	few	TGCGCCAGCAGCTTGGACCGGCGTGCCTACGAGCAGTACTTC	CASSLDRRAYEQYF
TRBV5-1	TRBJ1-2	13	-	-	TGCGCCAGCAGCTACGGCGGGCCCTATGGCTACACCTTC	CASSYGGPYGYTF
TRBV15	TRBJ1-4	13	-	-	TGTGCCACCAGCAGAGATGTGGATGAAAAACTGTTTTTT	CATSRDVDEKLFF
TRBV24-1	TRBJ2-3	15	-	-	TGTGCCACCCAGGTTGGCGGCCAAAGCACAGATACGCAGTATTTT	CATQVGGQSTDTQYF
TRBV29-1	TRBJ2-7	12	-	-	TGCAGCGTTGAAGTGTTCGGGTACGAGCAGTACTTC	CSVEVFGYEQYF
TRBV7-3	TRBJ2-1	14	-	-	TGTGCCAGCAGCTCGACTCCCGGCGGGCCTGAGCAGTTCTTC	CASSSTPGGPEQFF
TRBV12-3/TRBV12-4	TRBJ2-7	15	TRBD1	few	TGTGCCAGCAGTTCGCGGACAGGGGGCAGGGACGAGCAGTACTTC	CASSSRTGGRDEQYF
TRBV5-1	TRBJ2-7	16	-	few	TGCGCCAGCAGCTTCACAAATGCGGAGAGCTCCTACGAGCAGTACTTC	CASSFTNAESSYEQYF
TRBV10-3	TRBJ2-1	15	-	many	TGTGCCATCAGAAACAGGTCGGGTTCTAACAATGAGCAGTTCTTC	CAIRNRSGSNNEQFF
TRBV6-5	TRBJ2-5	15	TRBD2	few	TGTGCCAGCAGTTACGGACTAGCTCTCTGGGAGACCCAGTACTTC	CASSYGLALWETQYF
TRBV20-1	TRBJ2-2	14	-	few	TGCAGTGCTCGGCGGGGAGCGAGCACCGGGGAGCTGTTTTTT	CSARRGASTGELFF
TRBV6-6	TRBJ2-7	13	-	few	TGTGCCAGCAGTTGGGGGGTTTGGCGCGAGCAGTACTTC	CASSWGVWREQYF
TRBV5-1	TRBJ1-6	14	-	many	TGCGCCAGCAGCTTGGGACAGGCGAATTCACCCCTCCACTTT	CASSLGQANSPLHF
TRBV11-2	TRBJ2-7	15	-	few	TGTGCCAGCAGCTATGCCGGGACACCACACTACGAGCAGTACTTC	CASSYAGTPHYEQYF
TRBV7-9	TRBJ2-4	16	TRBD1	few	TGTGCCAGCAGCCCAGACAGGGTATTAGCCAAAAACATTCAGTACTTC	CASSPDRVLAKNIQYF
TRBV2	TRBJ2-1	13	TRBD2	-	TGTGCCAGCCCTAGCGGGGTGTACAATGAGCAGTTCTTC	CASPSGVYNEQFF
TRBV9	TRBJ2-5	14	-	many	TGTGCCAGCAGCCCCCCCGGATTGGGAGAGACCCAGTACTTC	CASSPPGLGETQYF
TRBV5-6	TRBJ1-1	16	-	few	TGTGCCAGCAGGTCAGGGGAACCCTTCATGAACACTGAAGCTTTCTTT	CASRSGEPFMNTEAFF
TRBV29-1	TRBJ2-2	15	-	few	TGCAGCGTGGAACTAAGTAAATCTTACACCGGGGAGCTGTTTTTT	CSVELSKSYTGELFF
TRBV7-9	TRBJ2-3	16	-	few	TGTGCCAGCAGCTTAGCGGGGGCCCGAACGAGGGGTACGCAGTATTTT	CASSLAGARTRGTQYF
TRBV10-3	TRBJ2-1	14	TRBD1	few	TGTGCCATCAGTGCAGGGGGCTACGGGAATGAGCAGTTCTTC	CAISAGGYGNEQFF
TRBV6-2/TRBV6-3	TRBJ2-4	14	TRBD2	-	TGTGCCAGCACAGCTAGCGGGAGATTTTACATTCAGTACTTC	CASTASGRFYIQYF
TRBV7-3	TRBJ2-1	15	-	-	TGTGCCAGCAGCTTAGGACAGGGACTAACCAATGAGCAGTTCTTC	CASSLGQGLTNEQFF
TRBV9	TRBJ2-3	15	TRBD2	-	TGTGCCAGCAGCGTAGTAAGCGGGAGCTCAGATACGCAGTATTTT	CASSVVSGSSDTQYF